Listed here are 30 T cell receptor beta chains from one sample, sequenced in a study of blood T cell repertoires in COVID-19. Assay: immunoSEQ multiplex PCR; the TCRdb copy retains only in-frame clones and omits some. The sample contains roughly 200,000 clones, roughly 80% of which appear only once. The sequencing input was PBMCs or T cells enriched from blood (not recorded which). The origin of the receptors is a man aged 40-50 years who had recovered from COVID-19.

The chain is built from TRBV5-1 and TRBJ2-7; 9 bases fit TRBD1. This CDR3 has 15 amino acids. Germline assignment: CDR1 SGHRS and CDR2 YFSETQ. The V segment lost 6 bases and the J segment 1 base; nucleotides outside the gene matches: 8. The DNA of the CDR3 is TGCGCCAGCACCCTAGGGACAGGGTCTTCCTACGAGCAGTACTTC. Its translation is CASTLGTGSSYEQYF.

The CDR3 nucleotides read TGTGCCAGCAGTCTAACGGGGGACACTGAAGCTTTCTTT. This codes for CASSLTGDTEAFF. The chain couples TRBV12-3 or TRBV12-4 to TRBJ1-1, with a possible D match to TRBD1 (5 bases). The CDR3 covers 13 residues. With 5 bases removed from V and 3 bases from J, the gap between germline ends came to 10 bases.

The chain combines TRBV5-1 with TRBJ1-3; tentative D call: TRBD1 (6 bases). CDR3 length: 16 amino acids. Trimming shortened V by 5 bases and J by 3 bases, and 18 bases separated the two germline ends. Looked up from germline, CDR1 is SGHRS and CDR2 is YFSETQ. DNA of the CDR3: TGCGCCAGCAGACTTGGGCCAGGGGCGGTTGGAAACACCATATATTTT. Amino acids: CASRLGPGAVGNTIYF.

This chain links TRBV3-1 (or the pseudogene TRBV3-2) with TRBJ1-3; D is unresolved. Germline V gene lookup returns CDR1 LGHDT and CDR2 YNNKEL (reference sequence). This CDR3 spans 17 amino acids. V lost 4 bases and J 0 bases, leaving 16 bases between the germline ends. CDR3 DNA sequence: TGTGCCAGCAGCCCCGTGGGAGGACCCCTCTCTGGAAACACCATATATTTT. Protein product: CASSPVGGPLSGNTIYF.

The CDR3 nucleotides are TGTGCCAGCAGTCCTCCCCCAGGGGGCTATGGCTACACCTTC. This codes for CASSPPPGGYGYTF. V gene TRBV2 combines with J gene TRBJ1-2, with 7 positions matching TRBD1. Germline CDR1 reads SNHLY; CDR2 reads FYNNEI. The J segment lost 4 bases and the V segment lost 5 bases, leaving 7 bases of the junction unmatched. CDR3 length: 14 residues. Complete variable domain (other parts from reference TRBV2 and TRBJ1-2): EPEVTQTPSHQVTQMGQEVILRCVPISNHLYFYWYRQILGQKVEFLVSFYNNEISEKSEIFDDQFSVERPDGSNFTLKIRSTKLEDSAMYFCASSPPPGGYGYTFGSGTRLTVV.

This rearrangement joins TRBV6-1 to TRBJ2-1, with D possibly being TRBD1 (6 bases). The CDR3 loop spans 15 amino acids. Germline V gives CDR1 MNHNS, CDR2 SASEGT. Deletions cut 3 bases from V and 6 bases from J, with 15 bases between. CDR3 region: CASSETGTGVNEQFF. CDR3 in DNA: TGTGCCAGCAGTGAGACAGGTACCGGGGTCAATGAGCAGTTCTTC.

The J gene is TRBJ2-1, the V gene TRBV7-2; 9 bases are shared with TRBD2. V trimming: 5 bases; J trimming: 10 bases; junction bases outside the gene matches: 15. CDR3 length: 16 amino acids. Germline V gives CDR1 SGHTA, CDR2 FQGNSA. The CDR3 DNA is TGTGCCAGCAGCCCCAGGCGCGGGAGGGGCTATCTCGAGCAGTTCTTC. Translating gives CASSPRRGRGYLEQFF.

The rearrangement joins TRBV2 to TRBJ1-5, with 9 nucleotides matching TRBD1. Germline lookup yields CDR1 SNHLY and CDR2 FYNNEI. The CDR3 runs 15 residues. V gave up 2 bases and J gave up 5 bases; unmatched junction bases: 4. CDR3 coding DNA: TGTGCCAGCAGTGAACGGGGACAGGGCTATCAGCCCCAGCATTTT. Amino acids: CASSERGQGYQPQHF.

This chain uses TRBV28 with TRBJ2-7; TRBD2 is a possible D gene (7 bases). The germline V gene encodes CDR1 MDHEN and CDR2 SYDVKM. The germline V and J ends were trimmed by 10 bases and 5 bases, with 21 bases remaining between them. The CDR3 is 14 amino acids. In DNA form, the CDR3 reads TGTGCCACTAAGCGGGGAGGGGGAAACCACGAGCAGTACGTC. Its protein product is CATKRGGGNHEQYV.

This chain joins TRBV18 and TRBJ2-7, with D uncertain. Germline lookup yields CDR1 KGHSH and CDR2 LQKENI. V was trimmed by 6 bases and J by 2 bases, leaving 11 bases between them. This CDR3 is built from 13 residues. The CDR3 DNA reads TGTGCCAGCTCTCCGCCGGGTCCCTACGAGCAGTACTTC. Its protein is CASSPPGPYEQYF.

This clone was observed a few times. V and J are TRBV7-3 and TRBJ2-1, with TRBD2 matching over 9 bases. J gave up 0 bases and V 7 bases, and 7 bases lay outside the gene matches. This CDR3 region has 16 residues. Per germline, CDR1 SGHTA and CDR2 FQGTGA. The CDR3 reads CASTASGTRSYNEQFF. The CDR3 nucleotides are TGTGCCAGCACCGCTAGCGGGACACGCTCCTACAATGAGCAGTTCTTC.

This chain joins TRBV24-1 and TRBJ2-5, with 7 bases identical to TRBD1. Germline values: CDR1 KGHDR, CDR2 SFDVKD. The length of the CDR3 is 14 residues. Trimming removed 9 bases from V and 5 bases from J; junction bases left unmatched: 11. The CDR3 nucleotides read TGTGCCACCGAGGAAGGGACAGCATTGGAGACCCAGTACTTC. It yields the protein CATEEGTALETQYF.

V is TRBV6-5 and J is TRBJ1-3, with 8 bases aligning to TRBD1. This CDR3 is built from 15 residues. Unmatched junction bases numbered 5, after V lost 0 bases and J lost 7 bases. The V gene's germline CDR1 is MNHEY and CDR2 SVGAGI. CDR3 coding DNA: TGTGCCAGCAGTTACTCGGACAGGGACTGGAACACCATATATTTT. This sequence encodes CASSYSDRDWNTIYF.

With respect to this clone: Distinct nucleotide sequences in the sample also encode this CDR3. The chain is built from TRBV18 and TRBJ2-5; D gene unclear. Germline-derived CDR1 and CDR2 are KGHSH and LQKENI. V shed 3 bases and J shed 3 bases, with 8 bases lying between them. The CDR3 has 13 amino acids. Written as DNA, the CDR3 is TGTGCCAGCTCACCGCGCACCGAAGAGACCCAGTACTTC. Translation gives CASSPRTEETQYF.

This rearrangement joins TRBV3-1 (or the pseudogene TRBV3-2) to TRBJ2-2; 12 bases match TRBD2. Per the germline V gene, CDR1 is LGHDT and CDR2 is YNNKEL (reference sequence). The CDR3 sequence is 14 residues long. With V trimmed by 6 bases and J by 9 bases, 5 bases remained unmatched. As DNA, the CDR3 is TGTGCCAGCAGAGACACTAGCGGGAGGCGGGAGCTGTTTTTT. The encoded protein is CASRDTSGRRELFF.

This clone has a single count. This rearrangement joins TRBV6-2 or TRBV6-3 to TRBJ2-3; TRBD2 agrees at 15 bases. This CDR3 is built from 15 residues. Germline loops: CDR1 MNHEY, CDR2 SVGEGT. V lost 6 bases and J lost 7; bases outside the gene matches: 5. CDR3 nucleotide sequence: TGTGCCAGCAGCGCGGGGACTAGCGGGGGGAATACGCAGTATTTT. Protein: CASSAGTSGGNTQYF.

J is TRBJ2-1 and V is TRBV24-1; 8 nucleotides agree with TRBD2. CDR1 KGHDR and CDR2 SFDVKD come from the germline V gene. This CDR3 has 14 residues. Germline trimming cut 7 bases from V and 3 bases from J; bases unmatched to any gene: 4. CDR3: CATSSSGDYNEQFF. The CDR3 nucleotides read TGTGCCACCAGCAGTAGCGGGGACTACAATGAGCAGTTCTTC.

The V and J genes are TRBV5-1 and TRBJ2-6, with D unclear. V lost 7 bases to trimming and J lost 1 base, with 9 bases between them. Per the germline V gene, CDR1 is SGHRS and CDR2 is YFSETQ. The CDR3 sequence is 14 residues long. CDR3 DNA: TGCGCCAGCCTCCTGACATCTGGGGCCAACGTCCTGACTTTC. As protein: CASLLTSGANVLTF.

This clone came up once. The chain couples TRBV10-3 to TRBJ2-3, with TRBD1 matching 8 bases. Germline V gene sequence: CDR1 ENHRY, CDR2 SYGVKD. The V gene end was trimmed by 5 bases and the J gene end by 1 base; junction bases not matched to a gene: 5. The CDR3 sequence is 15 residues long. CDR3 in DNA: TGTGCCATCAGTCCCAGGGGGCTAGGCACAGATACGCAGTATTTT. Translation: CAISPRGLGTDTQYF.

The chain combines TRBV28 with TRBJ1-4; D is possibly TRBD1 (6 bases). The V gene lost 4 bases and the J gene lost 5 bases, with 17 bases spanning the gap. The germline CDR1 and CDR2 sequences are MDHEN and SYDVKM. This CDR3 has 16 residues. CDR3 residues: CASSSYKTGSNEKLFF. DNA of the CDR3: TGTGCCAGCAGTTCTTATAAGACAGGTTCGAATGAAAAACTGTTTTTT.

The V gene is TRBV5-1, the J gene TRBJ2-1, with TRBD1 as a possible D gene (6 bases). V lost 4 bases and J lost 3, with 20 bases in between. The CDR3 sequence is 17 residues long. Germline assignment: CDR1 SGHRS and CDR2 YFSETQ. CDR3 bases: TGCGCCAGCAGCCGGGGACAAGCGGTGCCGGGCTACAATGAGCAGTTCTTC. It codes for CASSRGQAVPGYNEQFF.

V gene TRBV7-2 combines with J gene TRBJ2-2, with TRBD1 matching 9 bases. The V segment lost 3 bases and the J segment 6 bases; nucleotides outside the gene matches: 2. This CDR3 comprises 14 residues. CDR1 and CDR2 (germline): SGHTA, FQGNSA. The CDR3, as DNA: TGTGCCAGCAGCTTCGACAGGGGGGCCGGGGAGCTGTTTTTT. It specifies CASSFDRGAGELFF.

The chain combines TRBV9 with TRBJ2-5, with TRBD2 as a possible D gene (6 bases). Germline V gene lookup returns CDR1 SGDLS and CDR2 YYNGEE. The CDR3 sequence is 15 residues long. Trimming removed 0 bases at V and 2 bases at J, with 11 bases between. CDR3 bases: TGTGCCAGCAGCGTAGCGGGGGACCTACAAGAGACCCAGTACTTC. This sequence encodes CASSVAGDLQETQYF.

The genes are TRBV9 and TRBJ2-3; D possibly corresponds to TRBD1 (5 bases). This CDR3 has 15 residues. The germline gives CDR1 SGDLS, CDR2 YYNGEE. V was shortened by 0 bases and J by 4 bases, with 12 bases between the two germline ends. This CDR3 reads CASSVGGQGSDTQYF. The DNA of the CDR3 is TGTGCCAGCAGCGTAGGGGGCCAGGGTTCAGATACGCAGTATTTT.

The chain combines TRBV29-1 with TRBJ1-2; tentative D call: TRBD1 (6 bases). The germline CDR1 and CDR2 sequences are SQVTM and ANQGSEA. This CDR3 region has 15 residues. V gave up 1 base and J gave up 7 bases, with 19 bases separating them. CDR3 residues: CSVEGSKQGSFGYTF. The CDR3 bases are TGCAGCGTTGAAGGGTCTAAGCAGGGGTCCTTTGGCTACACCTTC.

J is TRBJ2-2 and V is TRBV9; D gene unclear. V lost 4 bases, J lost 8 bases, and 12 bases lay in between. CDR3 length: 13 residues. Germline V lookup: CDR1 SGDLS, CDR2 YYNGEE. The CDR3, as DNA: TGTGCCAGCAGCTTAGCCGCGGCGGGGGAGCTGTTTTTT. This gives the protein CASSLAAAGELFF.

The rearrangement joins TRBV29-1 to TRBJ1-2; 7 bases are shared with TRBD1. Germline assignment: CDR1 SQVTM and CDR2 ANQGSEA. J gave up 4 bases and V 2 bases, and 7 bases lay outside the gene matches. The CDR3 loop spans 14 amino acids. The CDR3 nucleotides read TGCAGCGTTGAATCCTACAGGGGAGGCTATGGCTACACCTTC. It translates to CSVESYRGGYGYTF.

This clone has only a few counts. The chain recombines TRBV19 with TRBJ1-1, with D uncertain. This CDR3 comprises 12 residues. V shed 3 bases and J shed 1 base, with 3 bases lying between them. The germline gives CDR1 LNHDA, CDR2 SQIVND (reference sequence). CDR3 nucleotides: TGTGCCAGTAGTATCGGGAACACTGAAGCTTTCTTT. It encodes CASSIGNTEAFF.

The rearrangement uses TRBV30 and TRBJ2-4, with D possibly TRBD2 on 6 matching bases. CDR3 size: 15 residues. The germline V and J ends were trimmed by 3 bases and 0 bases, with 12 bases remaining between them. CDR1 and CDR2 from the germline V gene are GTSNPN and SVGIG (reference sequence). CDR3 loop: CAWRDQGLAKNIQYF. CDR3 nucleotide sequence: TGTGCCTGGAGAGATCAGGGACTAGCCAAAAACATTCAGTACTTC.

Here the CDR3 reads CASNQGSGQPQHF. The CDR3 nucleotides are TGTGCCAGCAATCAGGGGTCGGGTCAGCCCCAGCATTTT. The V and J genes are TRBV12-3 or TRBV12-4 and TRBJ1-5; D is perhaps TRBD1 (6 bases). The V end was cut by 7 bases, the J end by 6 bases, with 13 bases between. This CDR3 has 13 amino acids.